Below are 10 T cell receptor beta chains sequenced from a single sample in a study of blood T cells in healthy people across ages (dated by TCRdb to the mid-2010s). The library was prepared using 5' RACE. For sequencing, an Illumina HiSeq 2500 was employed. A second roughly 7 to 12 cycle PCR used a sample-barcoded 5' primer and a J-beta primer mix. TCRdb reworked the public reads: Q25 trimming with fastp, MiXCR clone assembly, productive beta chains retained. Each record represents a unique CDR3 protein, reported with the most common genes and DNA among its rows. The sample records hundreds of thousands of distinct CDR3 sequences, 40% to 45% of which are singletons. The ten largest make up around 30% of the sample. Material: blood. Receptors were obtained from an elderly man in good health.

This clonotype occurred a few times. This CDR3 is CSARVTTSGAQYF. The CDR3 region has the DNA TGCAGTGCTAGAGTGACTACCTCCGGGGCCCAGTACTTC. The rearrangement uses TRBV20-1 and TRBJ2-5, with a tentative D call TRBD2 (5 bases). Germline V lookup: CDR1 DFQATT, CDR2 SNEGSKA (reference sequence). This CDR3 spans 13 amino acids. The V end lost 1 base, the J end lost 9 bases, and 15 bases lay between the germline ends.

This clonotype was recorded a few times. The DNA of the CDR3 is TGCGCCAGCAGCCCAGGACAGGGGTACACCGGGGAGCTGTTTTTT. Translated, it gives CASSPGQGYTGELFF. The V and J genes are TRBV5-1 and TRBJ2-2; TRBD1 agrees at 9 bases. CDR1 is SGHRS and CDR2 is YFSETQ in the germline V gene. V was clipped by 4 bases and J by 3 bases; unmatched bases: 4. The CDR3 has 15 residues.

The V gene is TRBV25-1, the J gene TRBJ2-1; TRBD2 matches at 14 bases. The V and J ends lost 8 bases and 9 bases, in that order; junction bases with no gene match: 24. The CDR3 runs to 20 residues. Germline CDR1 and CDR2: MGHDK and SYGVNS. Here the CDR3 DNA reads TGTGCCAGCTTTGTATCGGGACTAGCGGGAGTTAACCTCCGACGGGGTGAGCAGTTCTTC. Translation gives CASFVSGLAGVNLRRGEQFF.

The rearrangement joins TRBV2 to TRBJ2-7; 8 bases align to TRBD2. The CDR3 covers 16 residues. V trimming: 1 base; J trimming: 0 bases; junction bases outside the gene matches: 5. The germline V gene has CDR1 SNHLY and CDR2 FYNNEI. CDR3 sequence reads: CASSEVGSGSSYEQYF. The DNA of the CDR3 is TGTGCCAGCAGTGAAGTGGGGAGCGGGAGCTCCTACGAGCAGTACTTC.

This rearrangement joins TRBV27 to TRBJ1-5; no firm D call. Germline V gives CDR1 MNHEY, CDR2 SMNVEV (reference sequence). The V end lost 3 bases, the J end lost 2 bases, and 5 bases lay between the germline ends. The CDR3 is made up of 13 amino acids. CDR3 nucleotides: TGTGCCAGCAGTTTCGAGCGCAATCAGCCCCAGCATTTT. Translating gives CASSFERNQPQHF.

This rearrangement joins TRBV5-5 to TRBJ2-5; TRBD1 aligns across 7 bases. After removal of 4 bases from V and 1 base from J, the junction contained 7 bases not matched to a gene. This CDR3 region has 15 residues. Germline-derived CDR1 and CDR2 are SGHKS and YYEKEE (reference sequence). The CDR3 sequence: CASSHRTGSQETQYF. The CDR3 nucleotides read TGTGCCAGCAGCCATCGGACAGGCTCCCAAGAGACCCAGTACTTC.

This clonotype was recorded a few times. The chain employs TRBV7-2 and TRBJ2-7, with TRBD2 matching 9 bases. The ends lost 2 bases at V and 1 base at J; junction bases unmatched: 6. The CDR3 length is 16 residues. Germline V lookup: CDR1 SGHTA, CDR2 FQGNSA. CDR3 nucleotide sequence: TGTGCCAGCAGCTTATGGTCGCGGGGGGGGTCCTACGAGCAGTACTTC. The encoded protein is CASSLWSRGGSYEQYF.

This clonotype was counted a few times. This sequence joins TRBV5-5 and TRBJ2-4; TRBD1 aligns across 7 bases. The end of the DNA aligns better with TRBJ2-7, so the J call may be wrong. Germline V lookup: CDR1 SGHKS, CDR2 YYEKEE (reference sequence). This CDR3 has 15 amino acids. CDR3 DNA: TGTGCCAGCAACACACAGGGGATGGGGAATTACGAGCAGTACTTC. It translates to CASNTQGMGNYEQYF.

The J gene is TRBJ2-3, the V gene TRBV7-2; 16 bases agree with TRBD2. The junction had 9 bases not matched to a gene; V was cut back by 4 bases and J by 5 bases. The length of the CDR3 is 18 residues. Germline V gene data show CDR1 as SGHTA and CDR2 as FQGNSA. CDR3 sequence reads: CASSYRGGLAGGQDTQYF. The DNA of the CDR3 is TGTGCCAGCAGCTACCGTGGGGGACTAGCGGGAGGGCAAGATACGCAGTATTTT.

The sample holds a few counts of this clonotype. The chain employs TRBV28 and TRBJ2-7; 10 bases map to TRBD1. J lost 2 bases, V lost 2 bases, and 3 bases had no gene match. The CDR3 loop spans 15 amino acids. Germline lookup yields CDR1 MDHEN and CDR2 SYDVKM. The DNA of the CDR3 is TGTGCCAGCAGTTTACGCGGACAGGGGGCCTACGAGCAGTACTTC. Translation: CASSLRGQGAYEQYF.